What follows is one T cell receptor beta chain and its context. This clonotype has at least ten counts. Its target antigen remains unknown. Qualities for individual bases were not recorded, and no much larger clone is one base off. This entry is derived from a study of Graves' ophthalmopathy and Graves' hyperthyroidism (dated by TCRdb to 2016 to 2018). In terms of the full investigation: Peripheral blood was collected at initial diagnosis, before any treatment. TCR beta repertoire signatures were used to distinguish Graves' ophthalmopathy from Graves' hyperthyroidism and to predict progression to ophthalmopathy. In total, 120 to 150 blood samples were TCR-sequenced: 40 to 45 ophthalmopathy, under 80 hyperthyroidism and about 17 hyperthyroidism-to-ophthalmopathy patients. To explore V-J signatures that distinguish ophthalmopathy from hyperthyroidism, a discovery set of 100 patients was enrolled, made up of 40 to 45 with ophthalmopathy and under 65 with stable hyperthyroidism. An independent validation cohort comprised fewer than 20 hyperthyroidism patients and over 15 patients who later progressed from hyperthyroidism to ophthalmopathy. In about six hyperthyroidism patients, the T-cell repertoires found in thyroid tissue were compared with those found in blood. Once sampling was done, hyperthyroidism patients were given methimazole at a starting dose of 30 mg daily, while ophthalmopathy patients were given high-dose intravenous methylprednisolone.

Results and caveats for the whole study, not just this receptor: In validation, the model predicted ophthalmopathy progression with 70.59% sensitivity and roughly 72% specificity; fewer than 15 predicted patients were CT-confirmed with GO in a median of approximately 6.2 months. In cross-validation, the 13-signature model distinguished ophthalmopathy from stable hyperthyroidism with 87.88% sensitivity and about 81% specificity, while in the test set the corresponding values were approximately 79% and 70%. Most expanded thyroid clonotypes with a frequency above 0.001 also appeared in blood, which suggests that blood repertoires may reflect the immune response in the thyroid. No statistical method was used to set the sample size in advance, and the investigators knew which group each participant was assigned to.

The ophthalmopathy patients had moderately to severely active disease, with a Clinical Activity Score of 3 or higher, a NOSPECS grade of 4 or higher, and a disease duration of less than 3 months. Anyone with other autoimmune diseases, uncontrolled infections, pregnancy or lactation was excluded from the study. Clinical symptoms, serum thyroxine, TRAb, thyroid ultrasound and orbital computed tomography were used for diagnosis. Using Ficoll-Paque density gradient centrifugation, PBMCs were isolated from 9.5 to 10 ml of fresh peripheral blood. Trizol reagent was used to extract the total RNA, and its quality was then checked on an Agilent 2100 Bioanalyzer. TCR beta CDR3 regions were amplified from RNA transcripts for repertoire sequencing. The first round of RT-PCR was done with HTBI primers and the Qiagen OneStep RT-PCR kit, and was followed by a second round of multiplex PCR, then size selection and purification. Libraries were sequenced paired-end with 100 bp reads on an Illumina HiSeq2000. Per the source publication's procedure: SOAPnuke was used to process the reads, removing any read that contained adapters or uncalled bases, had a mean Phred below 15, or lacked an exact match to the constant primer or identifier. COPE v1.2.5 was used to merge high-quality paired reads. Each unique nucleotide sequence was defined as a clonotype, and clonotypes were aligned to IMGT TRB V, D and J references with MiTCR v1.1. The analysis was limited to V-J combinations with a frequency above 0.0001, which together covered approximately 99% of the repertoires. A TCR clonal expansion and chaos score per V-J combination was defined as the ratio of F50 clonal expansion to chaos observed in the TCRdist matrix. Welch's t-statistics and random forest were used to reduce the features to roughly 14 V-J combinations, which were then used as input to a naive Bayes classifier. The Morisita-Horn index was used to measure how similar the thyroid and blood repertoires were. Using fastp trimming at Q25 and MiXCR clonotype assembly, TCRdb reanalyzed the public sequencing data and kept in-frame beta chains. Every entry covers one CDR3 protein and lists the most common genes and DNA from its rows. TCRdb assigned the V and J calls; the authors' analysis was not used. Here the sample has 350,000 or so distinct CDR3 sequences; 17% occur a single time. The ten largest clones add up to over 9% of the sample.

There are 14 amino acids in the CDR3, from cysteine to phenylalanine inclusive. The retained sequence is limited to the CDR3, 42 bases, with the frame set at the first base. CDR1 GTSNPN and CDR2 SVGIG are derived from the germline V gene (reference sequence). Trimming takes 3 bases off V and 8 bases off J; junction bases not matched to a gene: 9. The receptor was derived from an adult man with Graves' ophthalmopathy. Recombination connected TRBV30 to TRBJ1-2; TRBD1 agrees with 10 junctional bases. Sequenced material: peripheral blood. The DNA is TGTGCCTGGAGAGAAGACAGGGGGCGAGGGGGCTACACCTTC. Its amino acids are CAWREDRGRGGYTF.